Below, one T cell receptor beta chain is given with its context. Its target is not known. Produced via immunoSEQ multiplex PCR; TCRdb's table is partial and in-frame only. The sample includes roughly 180,000 clones, around 92% of them seen just once. There are 15 residues in the CDR3. Germline CDR1 KGHSY, CDR2 FQNENV. V was cut by 3 bases and J by 3 bases, with 12 bases left in between. This entry belongs to a study of T cell responses to AZD1222 COVID-19 vaccine. Study-level points and caveats: As reported, nearly half of all spike-specific TCRs target variant regions that are unmutated. A mostly white British donor set with more females was recruited, and clonal diversity was possibly underestimated. A rise in Spike-specific TCR breadth and depth followed two AZD1222 doses. CD4 TCRs covered the whole spike, strongest at regions 160-218 and 743-854.

The rearrangement links TRBV16 to TRBJ2-1; D might be TRBD1 or TRBD2, each matching 5 bases. The specimen comprised peripheral blood, sampled on day 0 of AZD1222 vaccination. The source is an adult in good health. The CDR3 DNA sequence: TGTGCCAGCAGCCAGTTCCGGGACGGCTACAATGAGCAGTTCTTC. Translated: CASSQFRDGYNEQFF.